These 14 T cell receptor beta chains share one sample of origin, sequenced in a study of blood T cell repertoires in COVID-19. TCRdb's table, derived via immunoSEQ multiplex PCR, lists solely in-frame clones and lacks some. The profile shows around 26,000 clones, roughly 90% of them singletons. Sequenced material: peripheral blood. All receptors derive from a human donor in a cohort sampled during active COVID-19.

The chain has TRBV19 and TRBJ1-2, with D possibly matching TRBD1 (6 bases). V lost 5 bases and J lost 6, with 19 bases in between. The germline V gene encodes CDR1 LNHDA and CDR2 SQIVND (reference sequence). The CDR3 is 15 residues long. As DNA, the CDR3 is TGTGCCAGTAGTGGAGCAGCAGGGGAACGTAATGGCTACACCTTC. Translation: CASSGAAGERNGYTF.

The chain couples TRBV27 to TRBJ2-5; D uncertain. The CDR3 length is 16 residues. The germline gives CDR1 MNHEY, CDR2 SMNVEV (reference sequence). V lost 5 bases to trimming and J lost 5 bases, with 21 bases between them. The CDR3 region has the DNA TGTGCCAGCAGTCCCTCCCCCTACCCTGGAGAGGAGACCCAGTACTTC. Translated: CASSPSPYPGEETQYF.

This chain connects TRBV19 to TRBJ1-4; the D gene is possibly TRBD1 (5 bases). The CDR3 covers 13 residues. V lost 5 bases and J 8 bases, leaving 12 bases between the germline ends. Germline CDR1 reads LNHDA; CDR2 reads SQIVND (reference sequence). Written as DNA, the CDR3 is TGTGCCAGTAGTTTGACAGTTTCCGAAAAACTGTTTTTT. This translates into CASSLTVSEKLFF.

This clone was detected only a few times. This chain joins TRBV10-3 and TRBJ1-1; D is perhaps TRBD1 (5 bases). The CDR3 covers 14 residues. V was shortened by 2 bases and J by 8 bases, with 15 bases between the two germline ends. Germline lookup yields CDR1 ENHRY and CDR2 SYGVKD. The CDR3 region is CAISELGGTREAFF. In DNA, the CDR3 is TGTGCCATCAGTGAGCTGGGGGGAACGAGGGAAGCTTTCTTT.

The V call is TRBV5-1, the J call TRBJ2-7, with D unclear. Trimming cost V 4 bases and J 0 bases, with 11 bases left between them. Germline V gene lookup returns CDR1 SGHRS and CDR2 YFSETQ. The CDR3 sequence is 14 residues long. Here the CDR3 reads CASSESLSSYEQYF. CDR3 in DNA: TGCGCCAGCAGCGAGTCCCTTAGCTCCTACGAGCAGTACTTC.

This clone was counted a few times. The CDR3 DNA reads TGTGCCAGCAGCCCTCAGGGGGACACTGAAGCTTTCTTT. As protein: CASSPQGDTEAFF. The rearrangement uses TRBV11-1 and TRBJ1-1; the match to TRBD1 covers 7 bases. J lost 3 bases, V lost 5 bases, and 3 bases had no gene match. Germline CDR1 is SGHAT and CDR2 is FQDESV (reference sequence). This CDR3 is built from 13 residues.

V usage is TRBV7-2 and J usage is TRBJ2-7; tentative D call: TRBD2 (5 bases). The V gene lost 5 bases and the J gene lost 2 bases, with 10 bases spanning the gap. The CDR3 totals 13 residues. Germline V CDR1 and CDR2: SGHTA, FQGNSA. CDR3 amino acids: CASSERATYEQYF. CDR3 nucleotides: TGTGCCAGCAGCGAGAGGGCCACCTACGAGCAGTACTTC.

This clone was counted once. The chain carries TRBV7-8 and TRBJ2-5; D is uncertain. The V gene lost 5 bases and the J gene lost 2 bases, with 15 bases spanning the gap. Germline CDR1 reads SGHVS; CDR2 reads FQNEAQ. CDR3 length equals 15 residues. CDR3 nucleotide sequence: TGTGCCAGCAGCCCCTCCCGCGGCCCACAAGAGACCCAGTACTTC. This gives the protein CASSPSRGPQETQYF.

The chain links TRBV2 to TRBJ1-5; D remains ambiguous. Germline V gene data show CDR1 as SNHLY and CDR2 as FYNNEI. The CDR3 is made up of 15 amino acids. V dropped 3 bases and J dropped 1 base, with 10 bases sitting between them. CDR3 coding DNA: TGTGCCAGCAGTGACAGGCAGGCGAGCAATCAGCCCCAGCATTTT. Translation gives CASSDRQASNQPQHF.

The chain couples TRBV6-6 to TRBJ2-7, with TRBD1 identical over 7 bases. Per germline, CDR1 MNHNY and CDR2 SVGAGI (reference sequence). CDR3 length: 12 amino acids. J gave up 2 bases and V 5 bases, and 0 bases lay outside the gene matches. CDR3 protein: CASSGTAYEQYF. The CDR3 DNA sequence: TGTGCCAGCAGTGGGACAGCCTACGAGCAGTACTTC.

V usage is TRBV2 and J usage is TRBJ1-5; the match to TRBD1 covers 10 bases. After removal of 5 bases from V and 4 bases from J, the junction contained 8 bases not matched to a gene. This CDR3 is built from 16 residues. From germline, CDR1 is SNHLY and CDR2 FYNNEI. The CDR3 DNA is TGTGCCAGCAGTCCCAGGACAGGGGGGTCGAATCAGCCCCAGCATTTT. It codes for CASSPRTGGSNQPQHF. The variable domain in full, with the rest retrieved from reference TRBV2 and TRBJ1-5, is EPEVTQTPSHQVTQMGQEVILRCVPISNHLYFYWYRQILGQKVEFLVSFYNNEISEKSEIFDDQFSVERPDGSNFTLKIRSTKLEDSAMYFCASSPRTGGSNQPQHFGDGTRLSIL.

This sequence joins TRBV2 and TRBJ2-2; 10 bases align to TRBD2. This CDR3 is built from 18 residues. Per the germline V gene, CDR1 is SNHLY and CDR2 is FYNNEI. V shed 4 bases, J shed 5 bases, and the junction held 13 bases outside the gene matches. The CDR3 DNA reads as TGTGCCAGCAGTGCGCGAGCGGGGGGGGGCGTGTGGACCGGGGAGCTGTTTTTT. Translating it yields CASSARAGGGVWTGELFF.

The chain joins TRBV9 to TRBJ1-2, with D tentatively TRBD1 (6 bases). Trimming cost V 3 bases and J 7 bases, with 31 bases left between them. This CDR3 has 19 residues. The germline CDR1 and CDR2 sequences are SGDLS and YYNGEE. CDR3 loop: CASSGAIGTTKVYLGGYTF. DNA for the CDR3: TGTGCCAGCAGCGGGGCGATCGGGACAACAAAAGTATATTTAGGTGGCTACACCTTC. The full variable domain, in which reference TRBV9 and TRBJ1-2 provide the parts outside the CDR3, is DSGVTQTPKHLITATGQRVTLRCSPRSGDLSVYWYQQSLDQGLQFLIQYYNGEERAKGNILERFSAQQFPDLHSELNLSSLELGDSALYFCASSGAIGTTKVYLGGYTFGSGTRLTVV.

This sequence joins TRBV7-8 and TRBJ2-5; 9 bases fit TRBD1. J was trimmed by 4 bases and V by 5 bases; bases with no gene match: 8. Germline CDR1 and CDR2: SGHVS and FQNEAQ. The CDR3 length is 15 residues. CDR3 nucleotide sequence: TGTGCCAGCAGCGGGGGACAGGGATTGATAGAGACCCAGTACTTC. Protein sequence: CASSGGQGLIETQYF.